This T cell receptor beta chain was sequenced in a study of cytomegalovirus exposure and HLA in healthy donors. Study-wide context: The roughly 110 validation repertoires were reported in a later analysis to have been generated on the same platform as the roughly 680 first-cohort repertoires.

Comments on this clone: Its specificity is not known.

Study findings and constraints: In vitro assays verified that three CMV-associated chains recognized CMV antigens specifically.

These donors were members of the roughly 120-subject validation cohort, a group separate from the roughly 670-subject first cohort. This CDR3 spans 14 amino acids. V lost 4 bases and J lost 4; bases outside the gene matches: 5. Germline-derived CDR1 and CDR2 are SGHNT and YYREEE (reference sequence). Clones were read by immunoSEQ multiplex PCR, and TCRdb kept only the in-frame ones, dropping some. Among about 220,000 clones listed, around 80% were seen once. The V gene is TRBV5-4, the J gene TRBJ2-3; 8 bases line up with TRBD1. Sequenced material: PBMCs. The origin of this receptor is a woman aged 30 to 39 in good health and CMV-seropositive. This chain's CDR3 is CASSETGVPDTQYF. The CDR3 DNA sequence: TGTGCCAGCAGCGAGACAGGGGTCCCAGATACGCAGTATTTT.